Reported below is one T cell receptor beta chain. As yet, its antigen is unknown. This table comes from immunoSEQ multiplex PCR, and its TCRdb copy is limited to in-frame clones, with some not included. The sample contains 7,600 or so clones, roughly two thirds of which appear only once. The record originates from a study of neoadjuvant anti-PD-1 for oral cavity cancer. Study overall: Patients without progression received a fourth nivolumab dose around day 43, then surgical resection on days 50-56. Study-wide points: Only a few patients per response group were TCR-analyzed; validation needed.

The time point here: after neoadjuvant nivolumab, at surgical resection. Analysis of PBMCs was direct, with no culture step. This receptor was taken from a person aged 35 to 85 with oral cavity squamous cell carcinoma. Sequenced material: PBMCs, taken after nivolumab (anti-PD-1) treatment.

CDR3 in amino acids: CASSSGTGALTEAFF. CDR3 bases: TGTGCCAGCAGTTCAGGGACAGGGGCTTTAACTGAAGCTTTCTTT. The chain joins TRBV27 to TRBJ1-1, with TRBD1 matching 10 bases. The V gene end was trimmed by 4 bases and the J gene end by 5 bases; junction bases not matched to a gene: 7. Germline CDR1 and CDR2: MNHEY and SMNVEV (reference sequence). The CDR3 has 15 residues.